The table lists the clone carrying this T cell receptor (beta chain) with many counts. What it binds is unknown. Unique molecular identifier tags were affixed to discrete cDNA molecules. Each CDR3 protein gets one entry after TCRdb re-called the 5' RACE reads with MiXCR. The sample lists roughly 120,000 distinct CDR3 sequences, about 16% seen once, with about a fifth in the top ten. The data belong to a study of early T cells in non-severe SARS-CoV-2 infection. Whole-study context: Chains were not paired, and sequencing was done on bulk RNA from unsorted whole blood.

Overall study findings and caveats: Matching with VDJdb favored anti-spike CD8 responses (missing private and CD4 specificities).

The germline V and J ends were trimmed by 8 bases and 0 bases, with 10 bases remaining between them. The CDR3 runs to 14 residues. Sequenced: whole blood. The rearrangement links TRBV12-3 or TRBV12-4 to TRBJ2-2; TRBD1 might be the D (6 bases). The clonotype comes from an adult who was a healthcare worker with PCR-confirmed SARS-CoV-2 infection or an uninfected control (not recorded which). DNA of the CDR3: TGTGCCAGCCAGGACAGACCGAACACCGGGGAGCTGTTTTTT. Its protein is CASQDRPNTGELFF.